This T cell receptor (beta chain) stems from a study of long-term antiretroviral therapy in people with HIV. Overall study findings and caveats: Blood, drawn from 2004 to 2017, may reflect older ART regimens. Controls had broader CDR3 length ranges than HIV repertoires did. The study lacked data on ART adherence, viral resistance or therapy changes.

An immunoSEQ assay, version v3.0, was performed at survey level. Per-sample targets for sequencing were roughly 35,000-55,000 T-cell genomes. Measured with immunoSEQ multiplex PCR; TCRdb has only the in-frame clones, and not every one. Of more than 15,000 clones detected, roughly nine tenths appear once; the ten largest clones hold approximately 13%. From germline, CDR1 is KGHSH and CDR2 LQKENI. The CDR3 runs 17 residues. Trimming at V came to 3 bases and at J to 1 base, leaving 8 bases not matched to a gene. With regard to this clone: Its antigen is not identified.

The origin of this receptor is a woman between 40 and 55 years old with HIV. The chain has TRBV18 and TRBJ1-2; 10 positions agree with TRBD1. The material was unsorted PBMCs, obtained 0.6 years after starting antiretroviral therapy. Here the CDR3 reads CASSPDAGTGDNYGYTF. DNA for the CDR3: TGTGCCAGCTCACCGGACGCCGGGACAGGGGATAACTATGGCTACACCTTC.